This T cell receptor beta chain was retrieved from a study of Graves' ophthalmopathy and Graves' hyperthyroidism. Amplified material comprised TCR beta CDR3 regions derived from RNA transcripts. In the first round, RT-PCR was carried out with HTBI primers, and a multiplex PCR formed the second round. TCRdb analysed the multiplex PCR reads with MiXCR anew, one entry per CDR3 protein. The table includes about 740,000 distinct CDR3 sequences, roughly two fifths detected once. This receptor was taken from an adult man with Graves' ophthalmopathy. The sequencing sample was made of peripheral blood.

CDR3 in DNA: TGCAGTGCTAGAGATCCCATGGACAGGAGTGAAGCTTTCTTT. Amino acids: CSARDPMDRSEAFF. The chain joins TRBV20-1 to TRBJ1-1; TRBD1 aligns across 7 bases. CDR1 and CDR2 (germline): DFQATT, SNEGSKA (reference sequence). The CDR3 covers 14 residues. Trimming removed 0 bases from V and 7 bases from J; junction bases left unmatched: 8.